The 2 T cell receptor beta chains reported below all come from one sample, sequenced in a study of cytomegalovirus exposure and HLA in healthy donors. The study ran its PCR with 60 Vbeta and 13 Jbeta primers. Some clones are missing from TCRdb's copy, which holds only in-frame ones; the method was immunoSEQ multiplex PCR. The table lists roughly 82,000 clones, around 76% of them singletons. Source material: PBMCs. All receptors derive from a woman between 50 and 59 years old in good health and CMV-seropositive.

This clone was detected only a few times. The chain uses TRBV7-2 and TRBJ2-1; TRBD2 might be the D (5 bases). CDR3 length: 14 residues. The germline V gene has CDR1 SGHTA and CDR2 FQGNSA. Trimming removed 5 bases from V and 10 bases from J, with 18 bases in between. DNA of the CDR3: TGTGCCAGCAGCCGGAGCGGCTCCTCGGGGGAGCAGTTCTTC. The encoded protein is CASSRSGSSGEQFF.

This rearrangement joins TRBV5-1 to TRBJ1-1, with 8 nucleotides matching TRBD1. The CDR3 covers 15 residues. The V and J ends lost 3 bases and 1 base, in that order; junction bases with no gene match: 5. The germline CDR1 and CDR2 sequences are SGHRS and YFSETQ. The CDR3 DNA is TGCGCCAGCAGCTGGGGGACAGGTTCGAACACTGAAGCTTTCTTT. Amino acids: CASSWGTGSNTEAFF.